This TCR beta chain was sequenced in a study of regulatory T cells in long-lasting Graves disease. A few counts support this clonotype. The antigen remains unidentified. This CDR3 is 17 amino acids long. Per germline, CDR1 DFQATT and CDR2 SNEGSKA (reference sequence). V shed 2 bases and J 0 bases; nucleotides not matched to a gene: 7. Findings and limits, study-wide: When disease was persistent, TRBV28, TRBJ1-2 and TRBJ2-5 were the favored segments.

In building TCR beta libraries, iRepertoire HTBI primers were used together with Arm-PCR of CDR3 regions. One entry per CDR3 protein, called by TCRdb with MiXCR from the multiplex PCR reads. Here the sample spans some 280,000 distinct CDR3 sequences, around 23% being singletons. Time point defined: persistent/refractory GD, antithyroid drugs over 5 years with positive TRAb. Scientists built the TCR library using RNA that was extracted from PBMCs. The sequencing used peripheral blood mononuclear cells (PBMCs), collected when the disease was refractory, from a patient treated with antithyroid drugs. This sequence was found in a female donor with Graves disease. The chain uses TRBV20-1 and TRBJ1-6, with TRBD1 identical over 7 bases. CDR3 sequence reads: CSARLGQASSYNSPLHF. CDR3 nucleotide sequence: TGCAGTGCTAGACTAGGACAGGCGAGCTCCTATAATTCACCCCTCCACTTT.